Listed below are T cell receptor beta chains from one sample, sequenced in a study of blood T cells in healthy people across ages. TCRdb fed the 5' RACE reads into MiXCR, producing one record per CDR3 protein. The profile shows about a million distinct CDR3 sequences, approximately 50% of them singletons. Sequencing input: blood. The receptor source for this set is a woman aged 55-69 years in good health. Both conserved end residues are part of each CDR3. A D gene is named only where the DNA matches it firmly. Clone size appears in some rows only: once, few, many, or a class for an expanded clone.

v_gene,d_gene,abundance,j_gene,CDR3aa,CDR3nt
TRBV11-2,NA,NA,TRBJ2-3,CASSAGRRRDTDTQYF,TGTGCCAGCAGCGCAGGGAGAAGACGCGATACAGATACGCAGTATTTT
TRBV7-2,TRBD1,NA,TRBJ1-6,CASSPGDRGYGSPLHF,TGTGCCAGCAGCCCAGGAGACAGGGGATATGGATCACCCCTCCACTTT
TRBV29-1,TRBD1,few,TRBJ1-1,CSGTGGVTEAFF,TGCAGCGGTACAGGGGGCGTCACTGAAGCTTTCTTT
TRBV29-1,TRBD2,NA,TRBJ2-1,CSVGPGLAGPIDSYNEQFF,TGCAGCGTTGGACCGGGACTAGCGGGACCTATCGACTCCTACAATGAGCAGTTCTTC
TRBV7-9,TRBD2,NA,TRBJ2-7,CASSLGTSRYEQYF,TGTGCCAGCAGCTTGGGGACTAGCCGCTACGAGCAGTACTTC
TRBV20-1,TRBD2,NA,TRBJ2-1,CSAPNLAGGYNEQFF,TGCAGTGCTCCGAACCTAGCGGGAGGTTACAATGAGCAGTTCTTC
TRBV7-3,TRBD2,NA,TRBJ2-5,CASSSGLAGDWTQYF,TGTGCCAGCAGCTCCGGACTAGCGGGAGACTGGACCCAGTACTTC
TRBV12-3/TRBV12-4,NA,few,TRBJ2-3,CASSLFIGGNTDTQYF,TGTGCCAGCAGTTTATTCATAGGGGGTAACACAGATACGCAGTATTTT
TRBV12-3/TRBV12-4,TRBD1,NA,TRBJ1-5,CASSYTGVGQPQHF,TGTGCCAGCAGCTATACAGGGGTGGGACAGCCCCAGCATTTT
TRBV29-1,NA,few,TRBJ1-1,CSAPGQNTEAFF,TGCAGCGCCCCGGGACAGAACACTGAAGCTTTCTTT
TRBV7-8,NA,once,TRBJ2-7,CASSSSGTQQYF,TGTGCCAGCAGCTCCTCCGGGACCCAGCAGTACTTC